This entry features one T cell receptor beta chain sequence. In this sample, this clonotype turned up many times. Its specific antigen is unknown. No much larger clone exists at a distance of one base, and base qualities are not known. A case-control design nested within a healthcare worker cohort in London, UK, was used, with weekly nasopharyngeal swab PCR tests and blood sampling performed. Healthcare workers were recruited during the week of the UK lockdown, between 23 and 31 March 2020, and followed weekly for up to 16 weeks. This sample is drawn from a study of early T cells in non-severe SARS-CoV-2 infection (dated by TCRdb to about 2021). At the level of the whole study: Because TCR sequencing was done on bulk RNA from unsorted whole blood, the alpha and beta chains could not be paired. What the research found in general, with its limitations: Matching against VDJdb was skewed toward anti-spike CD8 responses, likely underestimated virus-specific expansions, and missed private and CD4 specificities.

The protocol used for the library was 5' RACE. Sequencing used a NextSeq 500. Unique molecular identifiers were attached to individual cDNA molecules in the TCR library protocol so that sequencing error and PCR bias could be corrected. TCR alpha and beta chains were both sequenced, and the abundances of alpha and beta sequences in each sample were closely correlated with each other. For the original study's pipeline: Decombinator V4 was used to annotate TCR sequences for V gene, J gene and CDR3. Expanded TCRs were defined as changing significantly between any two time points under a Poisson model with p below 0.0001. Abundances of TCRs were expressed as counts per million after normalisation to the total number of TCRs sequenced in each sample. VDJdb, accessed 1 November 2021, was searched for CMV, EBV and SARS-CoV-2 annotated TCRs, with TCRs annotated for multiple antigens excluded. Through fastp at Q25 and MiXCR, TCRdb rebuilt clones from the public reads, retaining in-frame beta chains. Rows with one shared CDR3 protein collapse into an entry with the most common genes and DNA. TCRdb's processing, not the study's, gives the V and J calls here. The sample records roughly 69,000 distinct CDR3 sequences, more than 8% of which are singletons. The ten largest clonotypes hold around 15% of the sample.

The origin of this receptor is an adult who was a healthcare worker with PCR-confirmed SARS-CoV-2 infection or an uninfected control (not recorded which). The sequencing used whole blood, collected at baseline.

The sequenced DNA: TGCAGTGCCCCATCCGCGGGGATAATTTCCTACGAGCAGTACTTC. It codes for CSAPSAGIISYEQYF. The chain was built from TRBV20-1 and TRBJ2-7; TRBD2 is a weak D gene call, 6 bases matching. From the cysteine up to the phenylalanine, the CDR3 has a length of 15 residues. The sequence is cut down to CDR3 DNA, 45 bases in frame from base 1. The germline V gene (reference sequence) provides CDR1 DFQATT and CDR2 SNEGSKA. Trimming takes 6 bases from V and 1 base from J, and the germline ends sit 19 bases apart.